The T cell receptor (beta chain) described here comes from a study of T cells in localized non-small cell lung cancer. General observations from the study: Adjacent uninvolved lung had the highest clonality, suggesting focused antigen responses. Sequence data derive from only one tumor region, so heterogeneity remains possible.

On this clone itself: Antigen unknown.

Sequencing was performed with immunoSEQ multiplex PCR; in TCRdb, only in-frame clones are kept and a portion is missing. The sample holds around 50,000 clones, more than 80% seen once. Germline V lookup: CDR1 GTSNPN, CDR2 SVGIG (reference sequence). CDR3 size: 15 residues. The V gene lost 2 bases and the J gene lost 1 base, with 14 bases spanning the gap. Source: peripheral blood, taken before any cancer treatment. The chain is built from TRBV30 and TRBJ1-1, with a weak D call TRBD1 (5 bases). The origin of this receptor is a woman between 35 and 75 years old with stage I lung adenocarcinoma. CDR3 coding DNA: TGTGCCTGGAGTAGTTGGGGGGAGGCGAACACTGAAGCTTTCTTT. Translated: CAWSSWGEANTEAFF. Filled out from reference TRBV30 and TRBJ1-1, the complete variable domain reads SQTIHQWPATLVQPVGSPLSLECTVEGTSNPNLYWYRQAAGRGLQLLFYSVGIGQISSEVPQNLSASRPQDRQFILSSKKLLLSDSGFYLCAWSSWGEANTEAFFGQGTRLTVV.